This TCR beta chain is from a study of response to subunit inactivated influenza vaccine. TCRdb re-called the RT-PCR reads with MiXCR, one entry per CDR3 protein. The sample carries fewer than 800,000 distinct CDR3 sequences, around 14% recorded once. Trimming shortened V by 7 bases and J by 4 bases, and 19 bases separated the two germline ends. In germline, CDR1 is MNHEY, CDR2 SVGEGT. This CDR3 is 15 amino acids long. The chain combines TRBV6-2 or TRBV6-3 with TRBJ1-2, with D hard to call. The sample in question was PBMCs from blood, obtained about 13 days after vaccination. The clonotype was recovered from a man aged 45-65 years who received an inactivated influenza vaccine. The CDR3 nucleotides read TGTGCCAGCATTTCCACCCCCGGGAGCCCCTATGGCTACACCTTC. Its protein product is CASISTPGSPYGYTF.